The clone carrying this TCR beta chain was counted many times. The antigen remains undetermined. The sample originates from a study of T-cell memory formation after mild COVID-19. General observations from the study: Contracting clones from day 15 to 85 showed balanced CD4/CD8; later expanders favored CD4+. The pre-infection memory compartment contained some responding clones, suggesting cross-reactive memory joined.

The germline V gene has CDR1 SGHDT and CDR2 YYEEEE. V gave up 4 bases and J gave up 5 bases; unmatched junction bases: 7. The CDR3 runs 15 residues. Each CDR3 protein gets one entry after TCRdb re-called the 5' RACE reads with MiXCR. In the table there are just over 200,000 distinct CDR3 sequences, around 9.5% of which are singletons. The rearrangement uses TRBV5-6 and TRBJ2-3; TRBD1 aligns across 10 bases. Material: PBMCs or a T cell subset sorted from them (not recorded which). The sequence was obtained from a young man who had mild COVID-19 (a few samples of this study predate the infection). Cell type and time point are not known. CDR3 protein: CASSPRQGARDTQYF. CDR3 coding DNA: TGTGCCAGCAGCCCCCGACAGGGGGCTCGAGATACGCAGTATTTT.